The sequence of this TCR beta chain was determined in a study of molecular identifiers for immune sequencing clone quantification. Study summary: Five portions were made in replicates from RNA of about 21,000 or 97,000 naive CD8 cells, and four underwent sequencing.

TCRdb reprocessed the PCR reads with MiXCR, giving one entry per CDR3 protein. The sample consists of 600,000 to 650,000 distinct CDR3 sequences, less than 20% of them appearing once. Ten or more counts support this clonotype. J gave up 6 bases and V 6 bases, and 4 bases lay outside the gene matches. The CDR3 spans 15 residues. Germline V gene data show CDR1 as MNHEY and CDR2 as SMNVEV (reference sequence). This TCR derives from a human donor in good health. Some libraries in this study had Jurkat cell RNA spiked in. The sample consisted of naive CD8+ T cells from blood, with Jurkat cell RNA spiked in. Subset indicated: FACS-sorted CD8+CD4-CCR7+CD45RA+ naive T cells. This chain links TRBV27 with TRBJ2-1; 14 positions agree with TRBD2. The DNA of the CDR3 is TGTGCCAGCAGGGACGGGACTAGCGGGGGCAATGAGCAGTTCTTC. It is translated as CASRDGTSGGNEQFF.